This TCR beta chain is from a study of T cells in Graves' hyperthyroidism and ophthalmopathy. Study details: Blood from the periphery was taken at initial diagnosis, before any treatment.

In this sample, this clonotype turned up a few times. Antigen: not known. Findings and limits, study-wide: Researchers found most expanded thyroid clonotypes above 0.001 in blood as well. In the analysis, a 13 V-J model separated ophthalmopathy from stable hyperthyroidism.

Unmatched junction bases numbered 12, after V lost 5 bases and J lost 3 bases. The CDR3 runs to 16 residues. From germline, CDR1 is SGHTA and CDR2 FQGNSA. The investigators amplified TCR beta CDR3 regions from RNA transcripts. The HTBI primer set was used in a first-round RT-PCR of the TCR CDR3. One entry per CDR3 protein, called by TCRdb with MiXCR from the multiplex PCR reads. This sample yields 560,000 or so distinct CDR3 sequences, of which 15% to 20% are seen a single time; 47% belongs to the top ten. Exclusion of a patient resulted from uncontrolled infection, other autoimmune disease, pregnancy or lactation.

The source of this sequence is a man aged 35 to 55 with Graves' ophthalmopathy. The sample taken for sequencing was blood. This chain joins TRBV7-2 and TRBJ2-7, with 8 bases lining up with TRBD2. In nucleotides, the CDR3 is TGTGCCAGCAGCCGATCGACGGGAGGGCCGGTCTACGAGCAGTACTTC. This codes for CASSRSTGGPVYEQYF.